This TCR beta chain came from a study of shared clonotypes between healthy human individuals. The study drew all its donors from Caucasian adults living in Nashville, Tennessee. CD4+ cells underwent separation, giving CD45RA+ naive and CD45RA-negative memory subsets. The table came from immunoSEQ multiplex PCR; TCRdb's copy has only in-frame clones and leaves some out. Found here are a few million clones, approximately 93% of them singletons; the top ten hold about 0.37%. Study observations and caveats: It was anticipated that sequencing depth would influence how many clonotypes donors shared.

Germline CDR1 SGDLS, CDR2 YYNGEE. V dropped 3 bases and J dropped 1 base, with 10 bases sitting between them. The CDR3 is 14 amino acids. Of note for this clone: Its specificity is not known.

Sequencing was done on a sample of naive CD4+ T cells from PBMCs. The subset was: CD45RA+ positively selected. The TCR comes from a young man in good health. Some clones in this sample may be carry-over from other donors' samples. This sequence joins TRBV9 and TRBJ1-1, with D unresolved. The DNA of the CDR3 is TGTGCCAGCAGCGAAGGGCCTTGGAACACTGAAGCTTTCTTT. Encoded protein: CASSEGPWNTEAFF. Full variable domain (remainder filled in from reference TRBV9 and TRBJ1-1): DSGVTQTPKHLITATGQRVTLRCSPRSGDLSVYWYQQSLDQGLQFLIQYYNGEERAKGNILERFSAQQFPDLHSELNLSSLELGDSALYFCASSEGPWNTEAFFGQGTRLTVV.